Described below is a single T cell receptor (beta chain) sequence and its context. What it binds is not known. This sample was taken from a study of T cell responses to AZD1222 COVID-19 vaccine. Regarding the study as a whole: Among AZD1222 vaccinees, only five to seven were seropositive at baseline.

Assay used: immunoSEQ multiplex PCR; TCRdb lists only in-frame clones, some missing. The data hold approximately 80,000 clones, with 70% to 90% observed a single time. The CDR3 is 14 amino acids. The V end lost 0 bases, the J end lost 11 bases, and 14 bases lay between the germline ends. Germline assignment: CDR1 MGHRA and CDR2 YSYEKL. The material sequenced was peripheral blood, taken 28 days after the second AZD1222 dose. The chain employs TRBV4-1 and TRBJ1-5; TRBD1 might be the D (5 bases). The clonotype comes from an adult who received the AZD1222 COVID-19 vaccine. Written as DNA, the CDR3 is TGCGCCAGCAGCCAAGATATAGGGGAGCGGGCCCAGCATTTT. Translated: CASSQDIGERAQHF.